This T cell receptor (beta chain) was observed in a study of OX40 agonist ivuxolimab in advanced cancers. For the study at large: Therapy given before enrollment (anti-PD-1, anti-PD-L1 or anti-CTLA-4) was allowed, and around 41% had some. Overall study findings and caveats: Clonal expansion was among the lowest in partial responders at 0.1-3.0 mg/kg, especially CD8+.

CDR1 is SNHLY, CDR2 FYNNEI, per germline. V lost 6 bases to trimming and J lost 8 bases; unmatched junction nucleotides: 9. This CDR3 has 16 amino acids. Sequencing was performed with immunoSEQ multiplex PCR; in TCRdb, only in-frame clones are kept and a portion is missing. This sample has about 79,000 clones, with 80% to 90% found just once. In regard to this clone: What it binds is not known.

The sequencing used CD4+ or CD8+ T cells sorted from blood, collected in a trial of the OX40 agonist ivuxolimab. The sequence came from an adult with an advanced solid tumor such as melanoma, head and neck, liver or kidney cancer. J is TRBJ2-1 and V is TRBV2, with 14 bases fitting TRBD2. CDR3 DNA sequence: TGTGCCAGCAGACCCGGGACTAGCGGGAGTATCTATGAGCAGTTCTTC. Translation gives CASRPGTSGSIYEQFF.